This T cell receptor (beta chain) comes out of a study of T cells in Graves' hyperthyroidism and ophthalmopathy. Study-level findings and limits: Among thyroid clonotypes expanded above 0.001, most also appeared in blood.

With regard to this clonotype: Its antigen is undetermined. A much more abundant neighbour one base away suggests this may be a read error.

The CDR3 consists of 13 residues. Germline V CDR1 and CDR2: GTSNPN, SVGIG (reference sequence). The J segment lost 2 bases and the V segment lost 5 bases, leaving 3 bases of the junction unmatched. The source material, RNA transcripts, was used to amplify TCR beta CDR3 regions. RT-PCR in the first round (using the HTBI primer set) targeted the TCR CDR3. Each CDR3 protein gets one entry after TCRdb re-called the multiplex PCR reads with MiXCR. Of 600,000 to 850,000 distinct CDR3 sequences in the sample, around 20% were seen once. Clinical symptoms, serum thyroxine and TRAb, thyroid ultrasound and orbital computed tomography together formed the diagnostic basis.

This TCR was recovered from a woman aged 50 to 65 with Graves' hyperthyroidism that later progressed to Graves' ophthalmopathy. Sequencing used blood. The chain carries TRBV30 and TRBJ2-1, with TRBD2 identical over 7 bases. The CDR3 spells CAWGGTTYNEQFF. The CDR3 DNA reads TGTGCCTGGGGTGGGACTACCTACAATGAGCAGTTCTTC.